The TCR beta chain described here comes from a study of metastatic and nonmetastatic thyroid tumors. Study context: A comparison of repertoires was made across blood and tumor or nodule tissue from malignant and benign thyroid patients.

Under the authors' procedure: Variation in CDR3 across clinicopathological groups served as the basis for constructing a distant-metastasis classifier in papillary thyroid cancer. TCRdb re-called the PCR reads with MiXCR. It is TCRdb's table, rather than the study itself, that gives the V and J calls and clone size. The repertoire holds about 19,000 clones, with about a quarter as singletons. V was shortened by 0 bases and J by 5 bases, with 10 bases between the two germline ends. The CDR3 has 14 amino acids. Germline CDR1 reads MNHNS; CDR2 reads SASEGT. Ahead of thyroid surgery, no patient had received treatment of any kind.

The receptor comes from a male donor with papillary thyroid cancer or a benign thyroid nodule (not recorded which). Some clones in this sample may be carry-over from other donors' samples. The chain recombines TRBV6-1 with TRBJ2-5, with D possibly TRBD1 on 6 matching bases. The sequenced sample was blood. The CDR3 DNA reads TGTGCCAGCAGTGAAGCTACAGGGCTGGAGACCCAGTACTTC. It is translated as CASSEATGLETQYF.